The 23 T cell receptor beta chains listed next were all sequenced from one sample in a study of T cell repertoires in cytomegalovirus infection. MiXCR, run by TCRdb on the reads, gives a single entry per CDR3 protein. This table holds roughly 310,000 distinct CDR3 sequences, approximately 32% found once. These TCRs' antigens remain unknown. Sequenced here: cultured PBMCs, sampled from culture after CMV antigen stimulation. The receptors were sampled from a human donor in good health (CMV status not recorded). Some clones in this sample may be carry-over from other donors' samples.

The rearrangement joins TRBV6-1 to TRBJ2-7; 10 bases agree with TRBD2. J lost 3 bases, V lost 4 bases, and 6 bases had no gene match. Looked up from germline, CDR1 is MNHNS and CDR2 is SASEGT. The CDR3 runs 15 residues. DNA for the CDR3: TGTGCCAGCAGTGTTAGGACTAGCGGTGGCTACGAGCAGTACTTC. Its protein product is CASSVRTSGGYEQYF.

This chain uses TRBV19 with TRBJ1-2; D gene ambiguous. Trimming took off 10 bases at V and 4 bases at J, with 28 bases between the two ends. The CDR3 loop spans 17 amino acids. Germline CDR1 LNHDA, CDR2 SQIVND (reference sequence). The CDR3 nucleotides read TGTGCCATCCCCTCCTCGTTGAAGGAATACCCGTCCTATGGCTACACCTTC. Translating it yields CAIPSSLKEYPSYGYTF.

This clonotype was detected only a few times. The chain has TRBV12-3 or TRBV12-4 and TRBJ1-5, with unresolved D. Trimming stripped 0 bases from V and 0 bases from J, with 3 bases between. The CDR3 is 14 amino acids. The chain's CDR3 is CASSLADSNQPQHF. As DNA, the CDR3 is TGTGCCAGCAGTTTAGCGGATAGCAATCAGCCCCAGCATTTT.

The rearrangement links TRBV14 to TRBJ1-2, with D uncertain. The CDR3 has 14 amino acids. In germline, CDR1 is SGHDN, CDR2 FVKESK. The V gene lost 0 bases and the J gene lost 4 bases, with 9 bases spanning the gap. CDR3 loop: CASSQDPLGYGYTF. In nucleotides, the CDR3 is TGTGCCAGCAGCCAAGACCCCCTCGGCTATGGCTACACCTTC.

This chain joins TRBV29-1 and TRBJ2-3; D gene ambiguous. V lost 8 bases and J 0 bases, leaving 18 bases between the germline ends. The CDR3 has 15 residues. From germline, CDR1 is SQVTM and CDR2 ANQGSEA. The CDR3: CSFGPFVSSTDTQYF. Written as DNA, the CDR3 is TGCAGCTTCGGGCCATTTGTCTCTAGCACAGATACGCAGTATTTT.

This clonotype was seen ten or more times. The chain recombines TRBV19 with TRBJ1-1; D unclear. Trimming shortened V by 6 bases and J by 0 bases, and 17 bases separated the two germline ends. The CDR3 is 16 residues long. Germline CDR1 and CDR2: LNHDA and SQIVND (reference sequence). The CDR3, as DNA: TGTGCCAGTAGGCTGTCGGACCGCGCTTTGAACACTGAAGCTTTCTTT. Its protein product is CASRLSDRALNTEAFF. The complete variable domain, with remaining parts taken from reference TRBV19 and TRBJ1-1, reads DGGITQSPKYLFRKEGQNVTLSCEQNLNHDAMYWYRQDPGQGLRLIYYSQIVNDFQKGDIAEGYSVSREKKESFPLTVTSAQKNPTAFYLCASRLSDRALNTEAFFGQGTRLTVV.

The chain couples TRBV27 to TRBJ1-1; D might be TRBD1 (5 bases). Germline CDR1 is MNHEY and CDR2 is SMNVEV (reference sequence). The CDR3 length is 14 residues. Trimming stripped 6 bases from V and 5 bases from J, with 16 bases between. CDR3 bases: TGTGCCAGCAGATCAATCGGGGCTGGAACTGAAGCTTTCTTT. This codes for CASRSIGAGTEAFF.

A few counts support this clonotype. The chain recombines TRBV9 with TRBJ2-3; TRBD1 aligns across 8 bases. The CDR3 runs to 17 residues. Germline loops: CDR1 SGDLS, CDR2 YYNGEE. With 5 bases clipped from V and 4 bases from J, the junction kept 15 bases outside the gene matches. CDR3 protein: CASRGNDGTGGADTQYF. CDR3 nucleotide sequence: TGTGCCAGCAGGGGCAATGACGGGACAGGAGGCGCAGATACGCAGTATTTT.

V and J are TRBV12-5 and TRBJ1-6; D unresolved. The V end was cut by 5 bases, the J end by 10 bases, with 9 bases between. The CDR3 loop spans 12 amino acids. From germline, CDR1 is LGHNT and CDR2 FRNRAP. The CDR3 DNA reads TGTGCTAGTGGTGAGGGCCCGTCACCCCTCCACTTT. It translates to CASGEGPSPLHF.

The rearrangement uses TRBV18 and TRBJ1-6, with 8 bases lining up with TRBD1. Trimming cost V 4 bases and J 9 bases; bases outside gene matches: 11. The germline V gene has CDR1 KGHSH and CDR2 LQKENI. This CDR3 region has 16 residues. CDR3 loop: CASSQNNDRGASPLHF. The CDR3 DNA follows: TGTGCCAGCTCACAGAACAACGACAGGGGAGCTTCACCCCTCCACTTT.

The V call is TRBV6-6, the J call TRBJ1-3; no clear D. Germline V gene sequence: CDR1 MNHNY, CDR2 SVGAGI (reference sequence). Trimming stripped 5 bases from V and 2 bases from J, with 19 bases between. The CDR3 sequence is 17 residues long. The CDR3 DNA reads as TGTGCCAGCAGTCTTAAGACGGACCTTCTGACTGGAAACACCATATATTTT. Translation gives CASSLKTDLLTGNTIYF.

This clonotype was counted a few times. The J gene is TRBJ1-1, the V gene TRBV20-1; 7 positions match TRBD1. Germline V CDR1 and CDR2: DFQATT, SNEGSKA (reference sequence). This CDR3 contains 13 residues. The V and J ends lost 5 bases and 9 bases, in that order; junction bases with no gene match: 12. CDR3 coding DNA: TGCAGTGCTCCCGACAGGGATCGTGGTAAAGCTTTCTTT. Encoded protein: CSAPDRDRGKAFF.

This clonotype was seen a handful of times. The J gene is TRBJ1-4, the V gene TRBV11-2, with a possible D match to TRBD1 (5 bases). Trimming shortened V by 2 bases and J by 5 bases, and 9 bases separated the two germline ends. CDR3 length equals 14 residues. Germline V gives CDR1 SGHAT, CDR2 FQNNGV. The chain's CDR3 is CASSLSSGNEKLFF. CDR3 nucleotides: TGTGCCAGCAGCTTATCGTCAGGGAATGAAAAACTGTTTTTT.

This chain connects TRBV19 to TRBJ2-2; D might be TRBD1 (5 bases). The CDR3 is 15 amino acids. V lost 7 bases and J 1 base, leaving 13 bases between the germline ends. Per the germline V gene, CDR1 is LNHDA and CDR2 is SQIVND (reference sequence). The CDR3 nucleotides are TGTGCCAGTACGAGGCAGGGATGGAACACCGGGGAGCTGTTTTTT. Translating gives CASTRQGWNTGELFF. Full variable domain (rest looked up from reference TRBV19 and TRBJ2-2): DGGITQSPKYLFRKEGQNVTLSCEQNLNHDAMYWYRQDPGQGLRLIYYSQIVNDFQKGDIAEGYSVSREKKESFPLTVTSAQKNPTAFYLCASTRQGWNTGELFFGEGSRLTVL.

V and J are TRBV19 and TRBJ2-2; 9 bases fit TRBD2. V shed 8 bases, J shed 1 base, and the junction held 2 bases outside the gene matches. CDR1 is LNHDA, CDR2 SQIVND, per germline (reference sequence). There are 14 residues in the CDR3. CDR3 amino acids: CASGAGGNTGELFF. For the CDR3, the DNA is TGTGCCAGTGGAGCGGGAGGGAACACCGGGGAGCTGTTTTTT.

This clonotype occurred many times. V gene TRBV7-3 combines with J gene TRBJ1-1; 7 nucleotides line up with TRBD1. The CDR3 has 15 amino acids. Germline CDR1 reads SGHTA; CDR2 reads FQGTGA. J lost 7 bases, V lost 5 bases, and 13 bases had no gene match. Written as DNA, the CDR3 is TGTGCCAGCAGCCCCACCCCGGGGACAGACAGTGAAGCTTTCTTT. Translation: CASSPTPGTDSEAFF. Variable domain in full (rest from reference TRBV7-3 and TRBJ1-1): GAGVSQTPSNKVTEKGKYVELRCDPISGHTALYWYRQSLGQGPEFLIYFQGTGAADDSGLPNDRFFAVRPEGSVSTLKIQRTERGDSAVYLCASSPTPGTDSEAFFGQGTRLTVV.

The chain carries TRBV7-6 and TRBJ1-4; D not resolved. The CDR3 is 16 residues long. Trimming took off 0 bases at V and 5 bases at J, with 13 bases between the two ends. Germline V gives CDR1 SGHVS, CDR2 FNYEAQ. The CDR3 DNA reads TGTGCCAGCAGCTTAGCGCTGGGAGCCTCCAATGAAAAACTGTTTTTT. It translates to CASSLALGASNEKLFF.

The sample holds many counts of this clonotype. The V call is TRBV7-2, the J call TRBJ1-5, with unresolved D. Deletions cut 3 bases from V and 0 bases from J, with 9 bases between. CDR1 is SGHTA, CDR2 FQGNSA, per germline. The CDR3 runs 15 residues. The CDR3 is CASSFVGNSNQPQHF. CDR3 sequence (DNA): TGTGCCAGCAGCTTTGTCGGCAATAGCAATCAGCCCCAGCATTTT.

This chain connects TRBV5-4 to TRBJ2-3, with a tentative D call TRBD2 (5 bases). This CDR3 is 17 amino acids long. Germline V gives CDR1 SGHNT, CDR2 YYREEE (reference sequence). V was shortened by 4 bases and J by 5 bases, with 23 bases between the two germline ends. The CDR3 reads CASSRGSEAANRDTQYF. CDR3 coding DNA: TGTGCCAGCAGCCGAGGTTCGGAAGCGGCAAATCGAGATACGCAGTATTTT. Variable domain in full (rest from reference TRBV5-4 and TRBJ2-3): ETGVTQSPTHLIKTRGQQVTLRCSSQSGHNTVSWYQQALGQGPQFIFQYYREEENGRGNFPPRFSGLQFPNYSSELNVNALELDDSALYLCASSRGSEAANRDTQYFGPGTRLTVL.

V gene TRBV9 combines with J gene TRBJ1-5; the D gene is possibly TRBD1 (5 bases). V gave up 3 bases and J gave up 5 bases, with 12 bases separating them. Germline V gene data show CDR1 as SGDLS and CDR2 as YYNGEE. This CDR3 is 14 amino acids long. The CDR3 bases are TGTGCCAGCAGCGCCGACAGTAACTATCAGCCCCAGCATTTT. Its translation is CASSADSNYQPQHF.

The V and J genes are TRBV6-1 and TRBJ1-5; TRBD1 is a possible D gene (6 bases). The ends were cut back, 6 bases at V and 11 bases at J, with 17 bases in the middle. This CDR3 spans 13 amino acids. The germline V gene has CDR1 MNHNS and CDR2 SASEGT. The DNA for the CDR3 is TGTGCCAGCAGCTTCGAGAGGGGGAGGACCCAGCATTTT. Protein sequence: CASSFERGRTQHF.

This clonotype was detected only a few times. This chain uses TRBV11-2 with TRBJ2-7; D gene ambiguous. CDR1 and CDR2 (germline): SGHAT, FQNNGV. Trimming left V 0 bases short and J 0 bases short, with 9 bases between. This CDR3 spans 15 amino acids. This CDR3 is CASSLEHAPSYEQYF. In nucleotides, the CDR3 is TGTGCCAGCAGCTTAGAACATGCCCCCTCCTACGAGCAGTACTTC. Looking up the rest from reference TRBV11-2 and TRBJ2-7 gives the full variable domain: EAGVAQSPRYKIIEKRQSVAFWCNPISGHATLYWYQQILGQGPKLLIQFQNNGVVDDSQLPKDRFSAERLKGVDSTLKIQPAKLEDSAVYLCASSLEHAPSYEQYFGPGTRLTVT.

The table lists this clonotype with many counts. The V and J genes are TRBV7-8 and TRBJ1-1; D is uncertain. This CDR3 spans 14 amino acids. The V and J ends lost 6 bases and 5 bases respectively, with 16 bases between them. Germline-derived CDR1 and CDR2 are SGHVS and FQNEAQ. The CDR3 DNA reads as TGTGCCAGCAGTTTCACGGCCGGCAGGACTGAAGCTTTCTTT. It is translated as CASSFTAGRTEAFF.